Below are 5 T cell receptor beta chains sequenced from a single sample in a study of cytomegalovirus exposure and HLA in healthy donors. 13 Jbeta primers and 60 Vbeta primers were used for the PCR. Assay: immunoSEQ multiplex PCR; the TCRdb copy retains only in-frame clones and omits some. The sample records around 100,000 clones, roughly 84% being singletons. Sequenced input: PBMCs. The receptors shown here come from a young woman in good health and CMV-seronegative.

DNA for the CDR3: TGTGCCAGCAGTTTATCCAGGAGGGCCAACGTCCTGACTTTC. It codes for CASSLSRRANVLTF. The V gene is TRBV27, the J gene TRBJ2-6; D gene ambiguous. The CDR3 is 14 amino acids. The V end lost 0 bases, the J end lost 5 bases, and 5 bases lay between the germline ends. Germline V gene lookup returns CDR1 MNHEY and CDR2 SMNVEV (reference sequence). Filled out from reference TRBV27 and TRBJ2-6, the complete variable domain reads EAQVTQNPRYLITVTGKKLTVTCSQNMNHEYMSWYRQDPGLGLRQIYYSMNVEVTDKGDVPEGYKVSRKEKRNFPLILESPSPNQTSLYFCASSLSRRANVLTFGAGSRLTVL.

The J gene is TRBJ2-5, the V gene TRBV19; 13 nucleotides match TRBD2. Near its end, the DNA agrees better with TRBJ2-7, so the J call may be wrong. The CDR3 loop spans 14 amino acids. Germline V CDR1 and CDR2: LNHDA, SQIVND (reference sequence). CDR3 nucleotide sequence: TGTGCCAGTAGCGAACTAGCGGGGGGGCCCGAGCAGTACTTC. Its translation is CASSELAGGPEQYF.

This chain uses TRBV7-9 with TRBJ2-1; 9 positions match TRBD2. The length of the CDR3 is 14 residues. The germline CDR1 and CDR2 sequences are SEHNR and FQNEAQ (reference sequence). V shed 7 bases, J shed 4 bases, and the junction held 5 bases outside the gene matches. Here the CDR3 reads CASTGGRGYNEQFF. The DNA for the CDR3 is TGTGCCAGCACCGGCGGGAGGGGGTACAATGAGCAGTTCTTC.

The chain is built from TRBV5-5 and TRBJ1-2; TRBD1 is a possible D gene (5 bases). Trimming left V 2 bases short and J 0 bases short, with 20 bases between. This CDR3 spans 18 amino acids. The V gene's germline CDR1 is SGHKS and CDR2 YYEKEE (reference sequence). CDR3 DNA sequence: TGTGCCAGCAGCTTCACCCCCCGGGGGGACCCCGCTAACTATGGCTACACCTTC. Translated: CASSFTPRGDPANYGYTF.

The chain's CDR3 is CASSLSGELFF. The CDR3, as DNA: TGTGCCAGCTCACTGTCGGGGGAGCTGTTTTTT. V and J are TRBV18 and TRBJ2-2; the D is unclear. The CDR3 is made up of 11 amino acids. The V end was cut by 4 bases, the J end by 8 bases, with 5 bases between. Germline lookup yields CDR1 KGHSH and CDR2 LQKENI.